This T cell receptor beta chain appears in the sequencing data of a study of blood T cells in healthy people across ages. The trim removed 8 bases at V and 7 bases at J, leaving 13 bases unmatched. In germline, CDR1 is MDHEN, CDR2 SYDVKM. The CDR3 loop spans 14 amino acids. Donors gave around 10 milliliters of peripheral blood apiece. The use of a sample-barcoded 5' primer and a J-beta primer mix characterized a second PCR of about 6 to 11 cycles. Each TCR beta cDNA got a 12-nucleotide random molecular identifier. TCRdb recomputed calls from the 5' RACE reads with MiXCR, one row per CDR3 protein. Of over 950,000 distinct CDR3 sequences detected, roughly half appear once; the ten largest clones hold about 20%.

The J gene is TRBJ1-2, the V gene TRBV28; 7 positions agree with TRBD1. This receptor was taken from a woman in her fifties or sixties in good health. The sequenced material came from blood. The CDR3: CASQLYRGVGGYTF. The CDR3 DNA sequence: TGTGCCAGCCAGCTCTACAGGGGAGTAGGTGGCTACACCTTC.